The sequence of this T cell receptor beta chain was determined in a study of blood T cell repertoires in COVID-19. Overall study context: The United States, Italy and Spain were the sources of the acute and convalescent COVID-19 samples. Nucleic acid was either cDNA or gDNA, and it came from T cells, B-cell-depleted T cells, or PBMCs.

Participants' reported clinical history set cohort assignment. The repertoire was sequenced with immunoSEQ multiplex PCR; TCRdb's copy has only in-frame clones and lacks some. The data hold approximately 310,000 clones, with 85% observed a single time. V was pared by 7 bases and J by 6 bases, with 11 bases between. In germline, CDR1 is SEHNR, CDR2 FQNEAQ (reference sequence). The CDR3 runs 12 residues. The receptor's source is a woman aged 25 to 45 who had been exposed to COVID-19. Input material: PBMCs or T cells enriched from blood (not recorded which). The chain couples TRBV7-9 to TRBJ2-3; D unclear. For the CDR3, the DNA is TGTGCCAGCATTCCATTGCGGGATACGCAGTATTTT. This translates into CASIPLRDTQYF.